These 13 T cell receptor beta chains originate from one sample sequenced in a study of beta chain features in type 1 diabetes. Investigators reverse transcribed all isolated RNA, so they sequenced expressed TCRB transcripts. Profiled with immunoSEQ multiplex PCR; TCRdb holds only in-frame clones, not every one. The sample includes about 16,000 clones, over 45% seen only once; the top ten take 0.46%. The sample was stem cell memory CD4+ T cells from blood. The receptors shown here come from a woman aged 18-35 years in good health.

J is TRBJ1-2 and V is TRBV9, with 11 bases aligning to TRBD1. Germline-derived CDR1 and CDR2 are SGDLS and YYNGEE. The V gene end was trimmed by 0 bases and the J gene end by 7 bases; junction bases not matched to a gene: 2. The CDR3 is 14 amino acids. This CDR3 is CASSVGTGGSGYTF. CDR3 DNA sequence: TGTGCCAGCAGCGTAGGGACAGGGGGCAGTGGCTACACCTTC.

The V and J genes are TRBV7-2 and TRBJ2-1, with 7 bases aligning to TRBD1. The V gene's germline CDR1 is SGHTA and CDR2 FQGNSA. The V segment lost 4 bases and the J segment 0 bases; nucleotides outside the gene matches: 15. CDR3 length: 19 residues. The CDR3 reads CASSSPKGGGQDSYNEQFF. DNA of the CDR3: TGTGCCAGCAGCTCCCCGAAGGGCGGCGGACAGGACTCCTACAATGAGCAGTTCTTC.

The chain recombines TRBV6-4 with TRBJ1-6; D is uncertain. Trimming removed 2 bases from V and 14 bases from J, with 10 bases in between. The CDR3 consists of 12 residues. Germline CDR1 and CDR2: MRHNA and SNTAGT. Here the CDR3 reads CASSDGGRALHF. CDR3 coding DNA: TGTGCCAGCAGTGACGGTGGGAGAGCCCTCCACTTT.

A few counts support this clone. The rearrangement links TRBV18 to TRBJ1-1; D unresolved. V was shortened by 2 bases and J by 8 bases, with 9 bases between the two germline ends. Germline values: CDR1 KGHSH, CDR2 LQKENI. The CDR3 totals 12 residues. The CDR3 DNA follows: TGTGCCAGCTCACCATCCTCACGGGAAGCTTTCTTT. It is translated as CASSPSSREAFF.

The chain uses TRBV15 and TRBJ2-1; D perhaps matches TRBD1 (6 bases). From germline, CDR1 is LNHNV and CDR2 YYDKDF (reference sequence). The V end lost 4 bases, the J end lost 5 bases, and 12 bases lay between the germline ends. The CDR3 is 14 residues long. The CDR3 nucleotides read TGTGCCACCAGCATACAGGGTGGGAACAATGAGCAGTTCTTC. It encodes CATSIQGGNNEQFF.

This clone is labeled medium-sized. The rearrangement uses TRBV7-2 and TRBJ2-5, with TRBD2 matching over 12 bases. Per the germline V gene, CDR1 is SGHTA and CDR2 is FQGNSA. This CDR3 region has 15 residues. With 4 bases clipped from V and 3 bases from J, the junction kept 3 bases outside the gene matches. The CDR3 reads CASSSRLAGEETQYF. The CDR3, as DNA: TGTGCCAGCAGCTCAAGACTAGCGGGAGAAGAGACCCAGTACTTC.

This clone has more than one count but fewer than ten. Other nucleotide sequences from this sample produce the same CDR3. The chain has TRBV6-1 and TRBJ1-1; 8 bases map to TRBD1. CDR3 length: 13 amino acids. Germline V lookup: CDR1 MNHNS, CDR2 SASEGT. V was pared by 7 bases and J by 5 bases, with 6 bases of the junction left unmatched. The CDR3 region is CASTGQGATEAFF. The CDR3 bases are TGTGCCAGCACGGGGCAGGGGGCTACTGAAGCTTTCTTT.

The J gene is TRBJ2-7, the V gene TRBV2, with D possibly matching TRBD2 (5 bases). The CDR3 is made up of 14 amino acids. Deletions cut 4 bases from V and 0 bases from J, with 10 bases between. The germline V gene encodes CDR1 SNHLY and CDR2 FYNNEI. The CDR3 DNA reads as TGTGCCAGCAGTGCGAGGGCGGTCTCCTACGAGCAGTACTTC. Amino acids: CASSARAVSYEQYF.

The genes are TRBV29-1 and TRBJ2-7, with a tentative D call TRBD2 (6 bases). CDR1 SQVTM and CDR2 ANQGSEA come from the germline V gene. The V end lost 4 bases, the J end lost 1 base, and 8 bases lay between the germline ends. The CDR3 loop spans 12 amino acids. The chain's CDR3 is CSVAGVSYEQYF. Written as DNA, the CDR3 is TGCAGCGTTGCGGGAGTATCCTACGAGCAGTACTTC.

V is TRBV19 and J is TRBJ1-5, with D unclear. V lost 3 bases and J lost 7, with 7 bases in between. The CDR3 totals 12 residues. CDR1 LNHDA and CDR2 SQIVND come from the germline V gene (reference sequence). CDR3 loop: CASSISKQPQHF. CDR3 nucleotide sequence: TGTGCCAGTAGTATCTCTAAGCAGCCCCAGCATTTT.

The chain uses TRBV28 and TRBJ1-1; D unclear. This CDR3 has 11 amino acids. Trimming removed 5 bases at V and 5 bases at J, with 6 bases between. Germline CDR1 is MDHEN and CDR2 is SYDVKM. In DNA, the CDR3 is TGTGCCAGCAGTACTCATACTGAAGCTTTCTTT. Protein product: CASSTHTEAFF.

The chain combines TRBV11-2 with TRBJ2-2; possibly TRBD1 for D (5 bases). Germline V lookup: CDR1 SGHAT, CDR2 FQNNGV. The CDR3 is 15 amino acids. With 5 bases removed from V and 0 bases from J, the gap between germline ends came to 10 bases. The DNA for the CDR3 is TGTGCCAGCAGCCTCCTGGGGCCGAACACCGGGGAGCTGTTTTTT. Protein: CASSLLGPNTGELFF.

J is TRBJ2-7 and V is TRBV19, with 8 bases identical to TRBD2. The CDR3 extends over 14 amino acids. In germline, CDR1 is LNHDA, CDR2 SQIVND (reference sequence). The V gene end was trimmed by 4 bases and the J gene end by 5 bases; junction bases not matched to a gene: 7. CDR3 loop: CASSTYGTRDEQYF. For the CDR3, the DNA is TGTGCCAGTAGTACGTACGGGACTAGAGACGAGCAGTACTTC.